A selection of T cell receptor beta chains follows, all from one sample in a study of T-cell memory formation after mild COVID-19. TCRdb passed the 5' RACE reads through MiXCR, listing each CDR3 protein once. The profile shows 130,000 to 150,000 distinct CDR3 sequences, 6% to 7% of them singletons. Sample: PBMCs or a T cell subset sorted from them (not recorded which). The receptor source for this set is an adult woman who had mild COVID-19 (a few samples of this study predate the infection). Cell type and time point are not known. Each CDR3 is given with its conserved first and last residue. The D gene is left open where the match is weak. Only some rows state a clone size, as once, few, many or a class for expanded clones.

CDR3nt: TGTGCCATCAGAGAAGACAGGGGGCAAGAGACCCAGTACTTC
CDR3aa: CAIREDRGQETQYF
v_gene: TRBV10-3
j_gene: TRBJ2-5
d_gene: TRBD1
abundance: few

CDR3nt: TGTGCCAGCAGCTTGGCCCCAGCGGGGACCTACGAGCAGTACTTC
CDR3aa: CASSLAPAGTYEQYF
v_gene: TRBV5-8
j_gene: TRBJ2-7
d_gene: TRBD2
abundance: NA

CDR3nt: TGTGCCAGCAGCCCGTATTTGAGGACTGAAGCTTTCTTT
CDR3aa: CASSPYLRTEAFF
v_gene: TRBV7-2
j_gene: TRBJ1-1
d_gene: NA
abundance: many

CDR3nt: TGTGCCAGCAGCCCCCCGGGGATCTATGGCTACACCTTC
CDR3aa: CASSPPGIYGYTF
v_gene: TRBV5-6
j_gene: TRBJ1-2
d_gene: NA
abundance: few

CDR3nt: TGCAGTGCTAGAGATATGGACAGGATCTACAATGAGCAGTTCTTC
CDR3aa: CSARDMDRIYNEQFF
v_gene: TRBV20-1
j_gene: TRBJ2-1
d_gene: TRBD1
abundance: few

CDR3nt: TGTGCTAGCAGCTCCCTAGCGGGAGTTAAAGAGACCCAGTACTTC
CDR3aa: CASSSLAGVKETQYF
v_gene: TRBV7-7
j_gene: TRBJ2-5
d_gene: TRBD2
abundance: few

CDR3nt: TGTGCCAGCAGCTTAAGTGGCTCTGGGGCCAACGTCCTGACTTTC
CDR3aa: CASSLSGSGANVLTF
v_gene: TRBV7-2
j_gene: TRBJ2-6
d_gene: NA
abundance: many

CDR3nt: TGTGCCAGCAGCCGTGCCCGGGACACGAACACCGGGGAGCTGTTTTTT
CDR3aa: CASSRARDTNTGELFF
v_gene: TRBV12-3/TRBV12-4
j_gene: TRBJ2-2
d_gene: NA
abundance: many

CDR3nt: TGTGCCAGCAGTCGTCCGCCTAGCGGGGGGGCATCAGATACGCAGTATTTT
CDR3aa: CASSRPPSGGASDTQYF
v_gene: TRBV12-3/TRBV12-4
j_gene: TRBJ2-3
d_gene: TRBD2
abundance: few

CDR3nt: TGTGCCAGCAGCTCTAGGGACAGGGTTATCATGAATGAGCAGTTCTTC
CDR3aa: CASSSRDRVIMNEQFF
v_gene: TRBV7-9
j_gene: TRBJ2-1
d_gene: TRBD1
abundance: few

CDR3nt: TGCAGTGCGACGAGGTCAGTGGCTGAAGCTTTCTTT
CDR3aa: CSATRSVAEAFF
v_gene: TRBV20-1
j_gene: TRBJ1-1
d_gene: NA
abundance: many

CDR3nt: TGTGCCAGCAGTCCCATCGCTAACTATGGCTACACCTTC
CDR3aa: CASSPIANYGYTF
v_gene: TRBV25-1
j_gene: TRBJ1-2
d_gene: NA
abundance: many

CDR3nt: TGTGCCACCAGTGATAAGACGAACAGGGGGCAGAGCTCCTACAATGAGCAGTTCTTC
CDR3aa: CATSDKTNRGQSSYNEQFF
v_gene: TRBV24-1
j_gene: TRBJ2-1
d_gene: TRBD1
abundance: many

CDR3nt: TGTGCCAGCAGATCCGGGACAGGGAACACTGAAGCTTTCTTT
CDR3aa: CASRSGTGNTEAFF
v_gene: TRBV6-5
j_gene: TRBJ1-1
d_gene: TRBD1
abundance: many

CDR3nt: TGTGCCACCCAGCGGGAGTGGGACAATGAGCAGTTCTTC
CDR3aa: CATQREWDNEQFF
v_gene: TRBV6-2/TRBV6-3
j_gene: TRBJ2-1
d_gene: TRBD2
abundance: few

CDR3nt: TGTGCCAGCAATCCCAACAGCCTTGGGACCTACGAGCAGTACTTC
CDR3aa: CASNPNSLGTYEQYF
v_gene: TRBV27
j_gene: TRBJ2-7
d_gene: NA
abundance: NA

CDR3nt: NA
CDR3aa: CASSSSSAKQFF
v_gene: TRBV12-3/TRBV12-4
j_gene: TRBJ2-1
d_gene: NA
abundance: many

CDR3nt: TGTGCCAGCAGCCAAGCCGGGGGCGGCGGCTACACCTTC
CDR3aa: CASSQAGGGGYTF
v_gene: TRBV3-1
j_gene: TRBJ1-2
d_gene: NA
abundance: few

CDR3nt: TGTGCCAGCAGTTTGACAGGGCCGGGCACTGAAGCTTTCTTT
CDR3aa: CASSLTGPGTEAFF
v_gene: TRBV12-3/TRBV12-4
j_gene: TRBJ1-1
d_gene: TRBD1
abundance: NA

CDR3nt: TGCGCCAGCAGCTTGGCTTCAGAAACCTATGGCTACACCTTC
CDR3aa: CASSLASETYGYTF
v_gene: TRBV5-1
j_gene: TRBJ1-2
d_gene: NA
abundance: many

CDR3nt: TGTGCCAGCAGCGGGACACCCCACAATGAGCAGTTCTTC
CDR3aa: CASSGTPHNEQFF
v_gene: TRBV6-6
j_gene: TRBJ2-1
d_gene: NA
abundance: NA

CDR3nt: TGCGCCAGCAGCTTGGGGTTTCAAGAGACCCAGTACTTC
CDR3aa: CASSLGFQETQYF
v_gene: TRBV5-1
j_gene: TRBJ2-5
d_gene: NA
abundance: many

CDR3nt: TGTGCCAGCAGCCGGGGGGGGCTAGCTTGGGAGACCCAGTACTTC
CDR3aa: CASSRGGLAWETQYF
v_gene: TRBV5-4
j_gene: TRBJ2-5
d_gene: TRBD2
abundance: NA

CDR3nt: TGCGCCAGCAGCCAAGCGGGGTTAGCCAAAAACATTCAGTACTTC
CDR3aa: CASSQAGLAKNIQYF
v_gene: TRBV4-3
j_gene: TRBJ2-4
d_gene: NA
abundance: many

CDR3nt: TGCGCCAGCAGCCAAGGATCCGGCACAGATACGCAGTATTTT
CDR3aa: CASSQGSGTDTQYF
v_gene: TRBV4-3
j_gene: TRBJ2-3
d_gene: NA
abundance: many

CDR3nt: TGTGCCAGCAGCTTAGTAGGGACAGGGGCATACAATGAGCAGTTCTTC
CDR3aa: CASSLVGTGAYNEQFF
v_gene: TRBV7-2
j_gene: TRBJ2-1
d_gene: TRBD1
abundance: NA

CDR3nt: TGTGCCAGCAGGATCGAAGGGACATCTTCTGAAGCTTTCTTT
CDR3aa: CASRIEGTSSEAFF
v_gene: TRBV2
j_gene: TRBJ1-1
d_gene: NA
abundance: NA

CDR3nt: TGTGCCAGCAGCTTGGGACAGGGAAGTAGCATTCAGTACTTC
CDR3aa: CASSLGQGSSIQYF
v_gene: TRBV7-2
j_gene: TRBJ2-4
d_gene: TRBD1
abundance: few

CDR3nt: TGTGCCAGCAGTTTTATGTGGGGAGCATCCTACGAGCAGTACTTC
CDR3aa: CASSFMWGASYEQYF
v_gene: TRBV12-3/TRBV12-4
j_gene: TRBJ2-7
d_gene: NA
abundance: many

CDR3nt: TGCAGTGCTACGTTCAGCAGCCCTGACACTGAAGCTTTCTTT
CDR3aa: CSATFSSPDTEAFF
v_gene: TRBV20-1
j_gene: TRBJ1-1
d_gene: NA
abundance: few

CDR3nt: TGTGCCAGCAGCGCGGGGGGGCAGAAAACAGATACGCAGTATTTT
CDR3aa: CASSAGGQKTDTQYF
v_gene: TRBV9
j_gene: TRBJ2-3
d_gene: TRBD2
abundance: many

CDR3nt: TGTGCCAGTACTGGACAGGGTGGGACTGAAGCTTTCTTT
CDR3aa: CASTGQGGTEAFF
v_gene: TRBV19
j_gene: TRBJ1-1
d_gene: TRBD1
abundance: NA

CDR3nt: TGTGCTAGTGGTTTGGTACTCAAACAGGGGGGGAACACTGAAGCTTTCTTT
CDR3aa: CASGLVLKQGGNTEAFF
v_gene: TRBV12-5
j_gene: TRBJ1-1
d_gene: TRBD1
abundance: few

CDR3nt: TGTGCCAGCAGCTTGCGGGACGGGTCCTCCTACGAGCAGTACTTC
CDR3aa: CASSLRDGSSYEQYF
v_gene: TRBV7-9
j_gene: TRBJ2-7
d_gene: NA
abundance: few

CDR3nt: TGTGCCAGCAGCTTTTATCGGGAGCTGTTTTTT
CDR3aa: CASSFYRELFF
v_gene: TRBV7-2
j_gene: TRBJ2-2
d_gene: NA
abundance: few

CDR3nt: TGTGCCAGCAGCTTTGAGGGGTATAACAATGAGCAGTTCTTC
CDR3aa: CASSFEGYNNEQFF
v_gene: TRBV7-2
j_gene: TRBJ2-1
d_gene: NA
abundance: NA

CDR3nt: TGCGCCAGCAGCTTGGGGCCAGGGTATGGCTACACCTTC
CDR3aa: CASSLGPGYGYTF
v_gene: TRBV5-1
j_gene: TRBJ1-2
d_gene: NA
abundance: NA

CDR3nt: TGTGCCACCAGTGACGGTGGGGTGGGGGAAGAGACCCAGTACTTC
CDR3aa: CATSDGGVGEETQYF
v_gene: TRBV24-1
j_gene: TRBJ2-5
d_gene: NA
abundance: NA

CDR3nt: TGTGCCTGGAGTGTACAGAGCAACTATGGCTACACCTTC
CDR3aa: CAWSVQSNYGYTF
v_gene: TRBV30
j_gene: TRBJ1-2
d_gene: NA
abundance: few

CDR3nt: TGTGCCAGCAGCCCCGGACAGGGCGTCTATGGCTACACCTTC
CDR3aa: CASSPGQGVYGYTF
v_gene: TRBV12-3/TRBV12-4
j_gene: TRBJ1-2
d_gene: TRBD1
abundance: few